Listed here is a single T cell receptor (beta chain). The antigen it recognizes is unknown. No base qualities exist here, and no much larger clone lies one base off it. CDR3 length: 15 amino acids, cysteine to phenylalanine. Kept here is only the CDR3 DNA, which spans 45 bases and is read in frame from base 1. Between the V and J ends, shortened by 2 bases and 4 bases respectively, the junction contains 11 bases. In the germline V gene, CDR1 corresponds to MGHRA and CDR2 to YSYEKL. In the paper's terms, the time point label means: resected brain tissue, or blood drawn just prior to surgery. The surgery cases showing the highest brain T cell transcript signatures were chosen for TCR beta chain sequencing of brain tissue and, when available, of blood. Before surgery, the patients had been given at least one anti-epileptic drug. TCR-sequenced patients were children with drug-resistant epilepsy due to tuberous sclerosis complex, focal cortical dysplasia, Rasmussen encephalitis or hemimegalencephaly. Blood samples were drawn just before the epilepsy surgery. Bulk genomic DNA was extracted from unsorted brain tissue and whole blood with the Monarch genomic DNA purification kit.

The immunoSEQ assay was used to generate TCR beta chain sequences from genomic DNA. In the paper's pipeline: CDR3 sequences not starting with the conserved framework cysteine at position 104 were manually removed. Clonality was calculated as one minus the normalized Shannon's Diversity Index, with values ranging from 0 (maximal diversity) to 1 (oligoclonal). Chi-squared comparison-of-proportions tests were used to check whether the frequency of the same CDR3 differed between samples, for example brain versus blood. Public clonotypes were identified through searches of immuneACCESS, and similarity to known antiviral clonotypes was evaluated with the VDJdb browser. TCRdb retrieved this table from immuneACCESS and kept in-frame rearrangements only. Not all clones are present; in checked studies, unresolved V genes account for under half, and no reason is known for the remainder. The V and J calls and clone size were taken over from that table, and D and trimming were inferred from the DNA. Present in this sample are 62,000 or so clones, roughly 95% of which were seen just once. The top ten hold approximately 0.38% of the sample.

The data stem from a study of brain T cells in children with intractable seizures (TCRdb year 2021). For context, the study as a whole: Resected brain tissue from 45 to 60 pediatric epilepsy surgery cases was first screened for immune gene transcripts using a NanoString immunology panel. Among the 12 selected surgery cases, eight also had pre-surgery blood sequenced, leaving four with brain tissue only. Broad study findings and their caveats: Because pre- and post-surgery blood were sequenced to different depths, clones absent from the pre-surgery sample may reflect undersampling. Viral specificity was inferred solely from CDR3 sequence similarity, and the HCMV serostatus of the patients was not known.

This specimen was peripheral blood, taken at surgery. This receptor was obtained from a boy under two years old with focal cortical dysplasia and intractable seizures. The chain employs TRBV4-1 and TRBJ1-4, with TRBD1 perhaps the D gene, on 6 matching bases. The DNA sequence is given as TGCGCCAGCAGCCAACCATTACAGGGTAATGAAAAACTGTTTTTT. Its protein is CASSQPLQGNEKLFF.